This entry lists 14 T cell receptor beta chains sequenced from one sample in a study of tumor-infiltrating lymphocytes in primary liver carcinoma. With 500 ng total RNA as template and a constant-region primer, TCR beta cDNA was made. Library construction for TCR beta comprised three nested multiplex PCR rounds performed with slightly modified ARM-PCR. Researchers ran the first two PCR rounds for around 10 cycles each with TRBV1-TRBV30 forward primers and a C-beta reverse primer. MiXCR was run by TCRdb on the multiplex PCR reads, yielding one entry per CDR3 protein. Of roughly 80,000 distinct CDR3 sequences in the sample, approximately 72% were seen once. From unsorted bulk tissue weighing roughly 17-32 mg, DNA and RNA were co-extracted. The sample consisted of liver tumor tissue from sampling region 1. Subset: tumor region T1, superior pole. The receptors were sampled from a man aged 40-49 years with primary liver carcinoma and hepatitis B virus infection.

Note on this clonotype: The junction and the germline gene differ at one end; a read error may be behind it. This chain connects TRBV20-1 to TRBJ2-5; D is perhaps TRBD1 (6 bases). Per germline, CDR1 DFQATT and CDR2 SNEGSKA (reference sequence). This CDR3 region has 13 residues. CDR3 coding DNA: TGCAATGTAAGCATTACAGGGACGGTGACCCAGTGCTTC. This translates into CNVSITGTVTQCF.

For this clonotype: A read error may account for a junction end that differs from germline. The chain joins TRBV6-6 to TRBJ1-4; possibly TRBD1 for D (5 bases). The CDR3 covers 13 residues. Germline loops: CDR1 MNHNY, CDR2 SVGAGI (reference sequence). The CDR3 sequence: CACVGGVNEKLFF. The DNA of the CDR3 is TGTGCCTGCGTGGGGGGAGTTAATGAAAAGCTGTTTTTT.

There are many counts of this clonotype. This chain links TRBV5-6 with TRBJ2-7, with D possibly TRBD2 on 6 matching bases. The ends were cut back, 1 base at V and 7 bases at J, with 18 bases in the middle. The CDR3 consists of 15 residues. Germline V CDR1 and CDR2: SGHDT, YYEEEE. The CDR3 bases are TGTGCCAGCAGCTTGTCTGTCGGGGGTGCGGATGAGCAGTACTTC. It translates to CASSLSVGGADEQYF.

The J gene is TRBJ1-1, the V gene TRBV4-1, with 11 positions matching TRBD1. This CDR3 has 17 residues. J was trimmed by 4 bases and V by 3 bases; bases with no gene match: 10. CDR1 is MGHRA and CDR2 is YSYEKL in the germline V gene. The CDR3 DNA reads TGCGCCAGCAGCCAGGCGGGACAGGGGGTCATGAGCACTGAAGCTTTCTTT. The encoded protein is CASSQAGQGVMSTEAFF.

This clonotype was observed many times. The CDR3 region has the DNA TGCAGCGTTGAAGGTGGGACAGGCTATGGCTACACCTTC. It yields the protein CSVEGGTGYGYTF. This rearrangement joins TRBV29-1 to TRBJ1-2, with 8 bases that match TRBD1. Germline lookup yields CDR1 SQVTM and CDR2 ANQGSEA. The length of the CDR3 is 13 residues. V shed 1 base and J 4 bases; nucleotides not matched to a gene: 2.

The chain employs TRBV2 and TRBJ2-3, with D possibly TRBD1 on 6 matching bases. V was clipped by 7 bases and J by 4 bases, with 12 bases between them. There are 13 residues in the CDR3. Germline CDR1 SNHLY, CDR2 FYNNEI. DNA of the CDR3: TGTGCCAGCATAATGGGGGCCCCAGATACGCAGTATTTT. Its translation: CASIMGAPDTQYF.

Comments on this clonotype: One junction end disagrees with the germline gene, perhaps due to a read error. The chain couples TRBV6-5 to TRBJ2-7, with D unclear. Germline CDR1 and CDR2: MNHEY and SVGAGI. CDR3 size: 12 residues. Here the CDR3 reads CASSSFPGEQDF. In DNA, the CDR3 is TGTGCCAGCAGTTCCTTCCCGGGCGAGCAGGACTTC.

The V gene is TRBV11-2, the J gene TRBJ2-7; 7 bases align to TRBD2. The germline V gene encodes CDR1 SGHAT and CDR2 FQNNGV. After removal of 5 bases from V and 7 bases from J, the junction contained 5 bases not matched to a gene. CDR3 length: 12 residues. The CDR3 DNA sequence: TGTGCCAGCAGCGCCCGCGGGGGTGAGCAGTACTTC. This codes for CASSARGGEQYF.

As concerns this clonotype: This CDR3 is missing its conserved last phenylalanine or tryptophan, likely due to a read error. The DNA is omitted, as the CDR3 cannot be located on it reliably, and the CDR3 follows TCRdb's listing. This chain links TRBV29-1 with TRBJ2-7; the D call in the table, TRBD1, was not verified against the DNA. Inclusive of both ends, the CDR3 amounts to 13 amino acids. The germline V gene has CDR1 SQVTM and CDR2 ANQGSEA. This chain's CDR3 is CSVGKDTWSEQYY.

Details on this clonotype: Compared with germline, one end of the junction differs, possibly owing to a read error. The CDR3 spells CDSSYSGGLGEMFF. DNA for the CDR3: TGTGACAGCAGTTACTCGGGGGGCCTCGGGGAGATGTTTTTT. V is TRBV6-5 and J is TRBJ2-2, with D possibly TRBD2 on 7 matching bases. There are 14 residues in the CDR3. CDR1 is MNHEY, CDR2 SVGAGI, per germline.

Notes on this clonotype: As the CDR3 is not closed by the conserved phenylalanine or tryptophan, this likely results from a read error. This sequence joins TRBV10-3 and TRBJ1-1, with D unclear. Germline V gene lookup returns CDR1 ENHRY and CDR2 SYGVKD. The CDR3 runs to 13 residues. Trimming removed 3 bases at V and 4 bases at J, with 9 bases between. CDR3 protein: CAISDDKATEAFL. CDR3 DNA sequence: TGTGCCATCAGTGATGACAAGGCCACTGAAGCTTTCTTA.

As regards this clonotype: One end of the junction fails to match germline, which may point to a read error. The V gene is TRBV6-5, the J gene TRBJ2-7, with D perhaps matching TRBD2 (6 bases). This CDR3 has 14 residues. CDR1 and CDR2 (germline): MNHEY, SVGAGI. The CDR3 bases are TGCGCCAGCAGTTACTCCGGACGGGGAGGAGAGCAGTACTTC. It codes for CASSYSGRGGEQYF.

Remarks on this clonotype: An end of the junction differs from the germline gene, which may be a read error. The rearrangement links TRBV11-2 to TRBJ2-7; D may be TRBD1 (5 bases). The germline CDR1 and CDR2 sequences are SGHAT and FQNNGV. The CDR3 length is 14 residues. The CDR3 protein is CASSALAGSYDQYF. CDR3 bases: TGTGCCAGCAGTGCACTGGCAGGGTCCTACGATCAGTACTTC. The full variable domain, rest sourced from reference TRBV11-2 and TRBJ2-7, is EAGVAQSPRYKIIEKRQSVAFWCNPISGHATLYWYQQILGQGPKLLIQFQNNGVVDDSQLPKDRFSAERLKGVDSTLKIQPAKLEDSAVYLCASSALAGSYDQYFGPGTRLTVT.

Comments on this clonotype: The junction differs from germline at one of its ends, possibly a read error. The chain is built from TRBV12-3 or TRBV12-4 and TRBJ2-6, with D possibly being TRBD1 (5 bases). CDR3 length equals 16 residues. CDR3 amino acids: CASNPDSLSGAKVLTF. Written as DNA, the CDR3 is TGTGCCAGCAATCCAGACAGTCTCTCTGGGGCCAAGGTCCTGACTTTC.